This TCR beta chain was sequenced during a study of tumor-infiltrating lymphocytes in glioblastoma multiforme. This clonotype has more than one count but fewer than ten. At one of its ends the junction is not consistent with the germline gene, which may arise from a read error. The CDR3 is 14 residues long. Germline CDR1 DFQATT, CDR2 SNEGSKA (reference sequence). Three nested ARM-PCR rounds with V-beta and C-beta primers built TCRB libraries. TCRdb called the multiplex PCR reads again in MiXCR, with one record for every CDR3 protein. The data show roughly 15,000 distinct CDR3 sequences, around 72% seen once.

The chain combines TRBV20-1 with TRBJ2-4, with D possibly matching TRBD1 (6 bases). Material: brain tumor tissue. The source is a male donor with glioblastoma. The chain's CDR3 is CSAIPGQGKNIRYF. DNA for the CDR3: TGCAGTGCAATCCCGGGACAAGGAAAAAACATTCGGTACTTC.